The 22 T cell receptor beta chains presented below share a single source sample, sequenced in a study of shared clonotypes between healthy human individuals. Produced via immunoSEQ multiplex PCR; TCRdb's table is partial and in-frame only. This repertoire shows about 2.1 million clones, roughly 91% found once; its top ten account for around 1.7%. Terminally differentiated effector memory CD45RA+ cells were excluded from the naive CD8 cells, which were CD45RO-negative and positively selected for CCR7. The sample was naive CD8+ T cells from PBMCs. These receptors were collected from a man aged 18 to 30 in good health. Some clones in this sample may be carry-over from other donors' samples.

The rearrangement uses TRBV5-1 and TRBJ2-7; D is possibly TRBD2 (5 bases). CDR1 and CDR2 from the germline V gene are SGHRS and YFSETQ. V lost 5 bases to trimming and J lost 2 bases, with 11 bases between them. The length of the CDR3 is 13 residues. The CDR3 DNA is TGCGCCAGCAGTTGGGAGAGTGCCTACGAGCAGTACTTC. Amino acid sequence: CASSWESAYEQYF.

This chain connects TRBV11-2 to TRBJ2-3; 11 bases are shared with TRBD2. The CDR3 extends over 17 amino acids. Germline CDR1 is SGHAT and CDR2 is FQNNGV. With V trimmed by 5 bases and J by 0 bases, 7 bases remained unmatched. The CDR3 sequence: CASSPWGLAESTDTQYF. DNA for the CDR3: TGTGCCAGCAGCCCCTGGGGACTAGCGGAGAGCACAGATACGCAGTATTTT. Based on the CDR3 plus reference TRBV11-2 and TRBJ2-3, the full variable domain is EAGVAQSPRYKIIEKRQSVAFWCNPISGHATLYWYQQILGQGPKLLIQFQNNGVVDDSQLPKDRFSAERLKGVDSTLKIQPAKLEDSAVYLCASSPWGLAESTDTQYFGPGTRLTVL.

The genes are TRBV12-5 and TRBJ1-1, with D tentatively TRBD1 (5 bases). The CDR3 extends over 11 amino acids. V was cut by 4 bases and J by 11 bases, with 11 bases left in between. Germline values: CDR1 LGHNT, CDR2 FRNRAP. The chain's CDR3 is CASGYGALAFF. The CDR3 DNA sequence: TGTGCTAGTGGTTACGGGGCTTTGGCTTTCTTT.

V gene TRBV27 combines with J gene TRBJ1-5; 8 nucleotides agree with TRBD1. V was pared by 3 bases and J by 2 bases, with 12 bases of the junction left unmatched. CDR1 and CDR2 (germline): MNHEY, SMNVEV (reference sequence). This CDR3 is built from 18 residues. CDR3 bases: TGTGCCAGCAGTTTTCTCTTTGAAGGGACAGGCCGCAATCAGCCCCAGCATTTT. Its protein product is CASSFLFEGTGRNQPQHF.

The table lists this clone with a few counts. The V call is TRBV28, the J call TRBJ1-5; no clear D. Trimming removed 4 bases at V and 2 bases at J, with 15 bases between. CDR3 length: 16 residues. Germline CDR1 and CDR2: MDHEN and SYDVKM. As DNA, the CDR3 is TGTGCCAGCAGTTCACGGGAGCGAAATGGCAATCAGCCCCAGCATTTT. Amino acid sequence: CASSSRERNGNQPQHF.

Concerning this clone itself: The identical CDR3 is also encoded by other nucleotide sequences in the sample. The chain joins TRBV27 to TRBJ2-3; 10 bases are shared with TRBD2. The trim removed 5 bases at V and 3 bases at J, leaving 8 bases unmatched. The CDR3 sequence is 16 residues long. The germline gives CDR1 MNHEY, CDR2 SMNVEV (reference sequence). The CDR3 bases are TGTGCCAGCAGTCTACTCCGGACTAGCGGTACAGATACGCAGTATTTT. Amino acids: CASSLLRTSGTDTQYF.

This chain uses TRBV5-8 with TRBJ1-1, with D uncertain. The CDR3 extends over 14 amino acids. Germline CDR1 and CDR2: SGHTS and YDEGEE. V lost 4 bases and J 5 bases, leaving 15 bases between the germline ends. The CDR3 nucleotides read TGTGCCAGCAGCCCTCGGCTTACGAGAACTGAAGCTTTCTTT. As protein: CASSPRLTRTEAFF.

As concerns this clone: The sample carries other DNA sequences with the same CDR3. The chain combines TRBV28 with TRBJ1-2; D is possibly TRBD1 (5 bases). V gave up 2 bases and J gave up 4 bases, with 8 bases separating them. Germline V gives CDR1 MDHEN, CDR2 SYDVKM. The CDR3 runs to 13 residues. CDR3 protein: CASSLIQGYGYTF. The CDR3 DNA sequence: TGTGCCAGCAGTTTAATCCAGGGCTATGGCTACACCTTC.

This clone showed up just once. In nucleotides, the CDR3 is TGTGCCAGCAGCCAAGGGAACAGGGCCCTTTTCGGCTACACCTTC. It codes for CASSQGNRALFGYTF. V gene TRBV7-9 combines with J gene TRBJ1-2; TRBD1 is a possible D gene (6 bases). Germline V gives CDR1 SEHNR, CDR2 FQNEAQ (reference sequence). V was pared by 5 bases and J by 8 bases, with 21 bases between. This CDR3 has 15 residues. Full variable domain (outside the CDR3, taken from reference TRBV7-9 and TRBJ1-2): DTGVSQNPRHKITKRGQNVTFRCDPISEHNRLYWYRQTLGQGPEFLTYFQNEAQLEKSRLLSDRFSAERPKGSFSTLEIQRTEQGDSAMYLCASSQGNRALFGYTFGSGTRLTVV.

This clone showed up just once. The genes are TRBV5-1 and TRBJ2-1; 7 bases match TRBD1. The junction had 12 bases not matched to a gene; V was cut back by 7 bases and J by 8 bases. In germline, CDR1 is SGHRS, CDR2 YFSETQ. The CDR3 is 14 residues long. CDR3 sequence: CASGRDSKTDEQFF. Here the CDR3 DNA reads TGCGCCAGCGGTAGGGACAGTAAGACCGATGAGCAGTTCTTC.

The gene calls are TRBV28 and TRBJ2-1; 7 bases agree with TRBD2. J lost 1 base, V lost 1 base, and 4 bases had no gene match. Germline V gene data show CDR1 as MDHEN and CDR2 as SYDVKM. There are 16 residues in the CDR3. This CDR3 reads CASSLYRGVSYNEQFF. The CDR3 DNA is TGTGCCAGCAGTTTATACCGGGGGGTATCCTACAATGAGCAGTTCTTC.

The chain recombines TRBV7-9 with TRBJ2-5, with D maybe TRBD1 (5 bases). Germline assignment: CDR1 SEHNR and CDR2 FQNEAQ (reference sequence). V dropped 5 bases and J dropped 2 bases, with 9 bases sitting between them. This CDR3 is 13 amino acids long. DNA of the CDR3: TGTGCCAGCAGCCCGCAGGGACAAGAGACCCAGTACTTC. Translation gives CASSPQGQETQYF.

This clone appeared once. The genes are TRBV28 and TRBJ2-5, with 8 positions matching TRBD2. The CDR3 extends over 15 amino acids. CDR1 is MDHEN and CDR2 is SYDVKM in the germline V gene. V shed 6 bases and J 8 bases; nucleotides not matched to a gene: 14. The CDR3 is CASRGTWGSGDTQYF. DNA of the CDR3: TGTGCCAGCAGGGGGACCTGGGGTAGCGGGGATACCCAGTACTTC.

The chain couples TRBV14 to TRBJ2-7; D is unclear. Germline values: CDR1 SGHDN, CDR2 FVKESK. V was pared by 2 bases and J by 6 bases, with 5 bases between. The CDR3 has 11 residues. CDR3 amino acids: CASSQSVEQYF. For the CDR3, the DNA is TGTGCCAGCAGCCAATCCGTCGAGCAGTACTTC.

This chain joins TRBV29-1 and TRBJ2-3; 8 bases agree with TRBD2. CDR1 and CDR2 (germline): SQVTM, ANQGSEA. This CDR3 region has 16 residues. Here the CDR3 DNA reads TGCACGGTGGGGGGGAGCGGGAGTCGAAGAACAGATACGCAGTATTTT. It is translated as CTVGGSGSRRTDTQYF.

This chain connects TRBV7-9 to TRBJ2-1, with D maybe TRBD2 (6 bases). Germline V CDR1 and CDR2: SEHNR, FQNEAQ (reference sequence). The CDR3 has 16 residues. Between the trimmed V and J ends, which lost 3 bases and 4 bases, there was a span of 16 bases. Here the CDR3 reads CASSLPGGPDYNEQFF. CDR3 nucleotides: TGTGCCAGCAGCTTGCCCGGGGGACCTGATTACAATGAGCAGTTCTTC.

This clone occurred once. The genes are TRBV28 and TRBJ2-2, with TRBD1 matching over 7 bases. Looked up from germline, CDR1 is MDHEN and CDR2 is SYDVKM. The CDR3 covers 14 residues. Germline trimming cut 3 bases from V and 4 bases from J; bases unmatched to any gene: 2. CDR3 protein: CASSLTGITGELFF. The CDR3 DNA sequence: TGTGCCAGCAGTTTGACAGGGATCACCGGGGAGCTGTTTTTT.

This chain joins TRBV28 and TRBJ1-1; no firm D call. Germline V gene data show CDR1 as MDHEN and CDR2 as SYDVKM. Trimming removed 6 bases from V and 6 bases from J, with 11 bases in between. The CDR3 is 12 residues long. The CDR3, as DNA: TGTGCCAGCAGCCCCTCCGGGGCTGAAGCTTTCTTT. It is translated as CASSPSGAEAFF.

In nucleotides, the CDR3 is TGCGCCAGCAGCCACGGACGATATGAGCAGTTCTTC. The encoded protein is CASSHGRYEQFF. The chain recombines TRBV4-3 with TRBJ2-1; D is undetermined. CDR3 size: 12 residues. Germline assignment: CDR1 LGHNA and CDR2 YSLEER. Trimming pared 3 bases from V and 8 bases from J, leaving 8 bases between.

This chain uses TRBV10-3 with TRBJ2-7; D is perhaps TRBD2 (7 bases). V dropped 8 bases and J dropped 1 base, with 15 bases sitting between them. Germline V gene data show CDR1 as ENHRY and CDR2 as SYGVKD. The CDR3 has 14 residues. CDR3 bases: TGTGCCATCGGGGAGGGGGGAGCATCCTACGAGCAGTACTTC. It codes for CAIGEGGASYEQYF.

The V gene is TRBV30, the J gene TRBJ2-1, with 9 bases fitting TRBD2. Germline loops: CDR1 GTSNPN, CDR2 SVGIG (reference sequence). V was pared by 7 bases and J by 5 bases, with 3 bases of the junction left unmatched. The CDR3 sequence is 12 residues long. The CDR3 region is CASRLADNEQFF. CDR3 coding DNA: TGTGCCTCACGACTAGCGGACAATGAGCAGTTCTTC.

This chain joins TRBV27 and TRBJ2-5; perhaps TRBD2 as D (6 bases). The CDR3 is 15 residues long. The V end was cut by 7 bases, the J end by 5 bases, with 20 bases between. Germline CDR1 is MNHEY and CDR2 is SMNVEV (reference sequence). The chain's CDR3 is CASTTSGTFRETQYF. Written as DNA, the CDR3 is TGTGCCAGCACTACATCCGGGACTTTTCGGGAGACCCAGTACTTC.